This TCR beta chain was recovered during a study of blood T cell repertoires in COVID-19. Study overall: Italy, Spain and the United States were the sources of the convalescent and acute COVID-19 samples. T cells, B-cell-depleted T cells, or PBMCs supplied cDNA or gDNA.

Original analysis: Estimation of nucleated cell counts relied on the amplification of reference gene primers. Some clones are missing from TCRdb's copy, which holds only in-frame ones; the method was immunoSEQ multiplex PCR. D and trimming were read from the DNA, whereas the V and J calls and clone size are those reported in that table. The table lists almost 200,000 clones, about 82% of them singletons. The sequenced sample consisted of peripheral blood. The source is a man aged 55-75 years with COVID-19, enrolled during active disease.

The CDR3 reads CASSVGGFREKLFF. CDR3 in DNA: TGTGCCAGCAGCGTAGGAGGGTTTCGAGAAAAACTGTTTTTT. The genes are TRBV9 and TRBJ1-4; D not certain. The CDR3 is made up of 14 amino acids. Trimming removed 0 bases from V and 8 bases from J, with 11 bases in between. From germline, CDR1 is SGDLS and CDR2 YYNGEE. Combining the CDR3 with reference TRBV9 and TRBJ1-4 gives the whole variable domain DSGVTQTPKHLITATGQRVTLRCSPRSGDLSVYWYQQSLDQGLQFLIQYYNGEERAKGNILERFSAQQFPDLHSELNLSSLELGDSALYFCASSVGGFREKLFFGSGTQLSVL.